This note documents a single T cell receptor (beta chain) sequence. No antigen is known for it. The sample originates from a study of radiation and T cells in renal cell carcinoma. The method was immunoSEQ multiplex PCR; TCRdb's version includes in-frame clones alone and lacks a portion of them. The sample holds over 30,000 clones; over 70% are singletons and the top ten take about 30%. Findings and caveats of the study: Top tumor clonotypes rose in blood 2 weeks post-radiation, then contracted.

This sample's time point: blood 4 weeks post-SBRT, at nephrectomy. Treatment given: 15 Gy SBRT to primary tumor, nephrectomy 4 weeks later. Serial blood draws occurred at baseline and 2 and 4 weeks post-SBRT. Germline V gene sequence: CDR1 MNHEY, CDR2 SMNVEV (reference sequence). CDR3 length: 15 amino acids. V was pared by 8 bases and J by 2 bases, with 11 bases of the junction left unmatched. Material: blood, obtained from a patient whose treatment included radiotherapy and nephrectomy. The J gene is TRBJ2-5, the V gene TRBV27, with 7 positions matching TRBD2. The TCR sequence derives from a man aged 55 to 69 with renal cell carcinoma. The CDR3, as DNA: TGTGCCAGCGCCTCTGGGGCGGGAGCACAAGAGACCCAGTACTTC. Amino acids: CASASGAGAQETQYF.